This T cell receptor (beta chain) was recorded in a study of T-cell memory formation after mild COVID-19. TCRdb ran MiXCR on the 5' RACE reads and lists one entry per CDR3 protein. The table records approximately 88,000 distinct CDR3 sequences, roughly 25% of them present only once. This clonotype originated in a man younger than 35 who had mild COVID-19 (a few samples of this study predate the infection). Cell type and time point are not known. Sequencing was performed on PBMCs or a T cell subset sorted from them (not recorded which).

CDR3 nucleotides: TGCGCCAGCAGCCAAGAGGGACCCGCTCCCTGCGGCTACACCTTC. This codes for CASSQEGPAPCGYTF. The chain combines TRBV4-1 with TRBJ1-2; D perhaps matches TRBD1 (5 bases). Germline V gives CDR1 MGHRA, CDR2 YSYEKL. The CDR3 has 15 amino acids. V shed 0 bases and J shed 8 bases, with 16 bases lying between them.